The TCR beta chain described here comes from a study of siplizumab effects on memory and regulatory T cells. Measured with immunoSEQ multiplex PCR; TCRdb has only the in-frame clones, and not every one. This table holds roughly 56,000 clones, over 85% found once. The CDR3 extends over 15 amino acids. The rearrangement joins TRBV21-1 to TRBJ2-5; the D call in the table, TRBD1, was not verified against the DNA. TRBV21-1 is annotated as a pseudogene. This TCR came from a human donor in good health. Input material: CD8+ T cells sorted from blood. The CDR3 region has the DNA TGTGCCAGCAGCAAAGCGCGGGACAGGCAAGAGACCCAGTACTTC. Its translation: CASSKARDRQETQYF.